This T cell receptor (beta chain) stems from a study of blood T cells in healthy people across ages. Study results and limitations: TCR beta diversity correlated strongly with naive T cell percentage.

The CDR3 totals 11 residues. Germline CDR1 reads MDHEN; CDR2 reads SYDVKM. The V gene lost 11 bases and the J gene lost 8 bases, with 15 bases spanning the gap. A sample-barcoded 5' primer and a J-beta primer mix were used in a second PCR of about 6 to 12 cycles. TCRdb reanalysed the 5' RACE reads using MiXCR and keeps one entry per CDR3 protein. The sample lists some 1.5 million distinct CDR3 sequences; approximately 28% were seen once. This clonotype has more than one count but fewer than ten. Its antigen is currently unknown. The receptor's source is a woman in her thirties in good health. J is TRBJ1-2 and V is TRBV28, with D uncertain. The sample comprised blood. The CDR3 DNA reads as TGTGCCTCTGCTGGGGTTGGAGGCTACACCTTC. Translated: CASAGVGGYTF.